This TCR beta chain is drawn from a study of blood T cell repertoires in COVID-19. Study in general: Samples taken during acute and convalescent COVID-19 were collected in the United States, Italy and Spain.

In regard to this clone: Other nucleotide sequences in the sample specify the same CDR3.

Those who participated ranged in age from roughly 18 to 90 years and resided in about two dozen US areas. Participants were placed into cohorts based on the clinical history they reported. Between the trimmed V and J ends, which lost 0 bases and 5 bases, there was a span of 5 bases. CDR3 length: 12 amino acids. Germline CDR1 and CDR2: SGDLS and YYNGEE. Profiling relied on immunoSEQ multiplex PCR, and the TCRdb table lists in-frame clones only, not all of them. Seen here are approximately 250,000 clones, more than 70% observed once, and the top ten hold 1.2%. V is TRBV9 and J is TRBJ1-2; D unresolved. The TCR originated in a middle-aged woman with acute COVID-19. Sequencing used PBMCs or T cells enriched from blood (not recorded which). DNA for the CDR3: TGTGCCAGCAGCGTAGTCAGTTATGGCTACACCTTC. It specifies CASSVVSYGYTF.